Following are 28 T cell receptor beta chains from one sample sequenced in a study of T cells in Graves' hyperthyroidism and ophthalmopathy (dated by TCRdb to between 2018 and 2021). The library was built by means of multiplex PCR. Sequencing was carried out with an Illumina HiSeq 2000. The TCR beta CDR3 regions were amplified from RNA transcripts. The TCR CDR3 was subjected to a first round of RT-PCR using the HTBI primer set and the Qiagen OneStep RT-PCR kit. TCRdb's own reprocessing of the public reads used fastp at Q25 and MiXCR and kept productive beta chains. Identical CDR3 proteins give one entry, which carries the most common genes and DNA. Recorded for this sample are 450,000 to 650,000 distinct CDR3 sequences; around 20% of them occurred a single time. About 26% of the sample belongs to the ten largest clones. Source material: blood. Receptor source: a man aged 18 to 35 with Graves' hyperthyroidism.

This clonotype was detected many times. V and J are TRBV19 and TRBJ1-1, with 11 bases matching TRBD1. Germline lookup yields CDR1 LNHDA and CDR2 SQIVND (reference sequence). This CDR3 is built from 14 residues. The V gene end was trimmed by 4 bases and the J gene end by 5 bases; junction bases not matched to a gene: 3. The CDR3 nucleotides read TGTGCCAGTAGTACGGGACAGGGGGTTACTGAAGCTTTCTTT. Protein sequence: CASSTGQGVTEAFF.

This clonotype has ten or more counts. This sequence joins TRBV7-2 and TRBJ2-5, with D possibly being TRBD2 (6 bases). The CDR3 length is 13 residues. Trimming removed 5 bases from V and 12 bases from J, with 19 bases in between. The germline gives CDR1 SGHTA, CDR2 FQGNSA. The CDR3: CASSPRDSGLEYF. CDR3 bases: TGTGCCAGCAGCCCCCGGGACTCGGGGCTGGAGTACTTC.

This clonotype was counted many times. CDR3 bases: TGTGCCAGCAGTGAATATCAGGGGAGGAACACTGAAGCTTTCTTT. It encodes CASSEYQGRNTEAFF. V is TRBV25-1 and J is TRBJ1-1, with a weak D call TRBD1 (6 bases). Trimming took off 0 bases at V and 1 base at J, with 9 bases between the two ends. Per germline, CDR1 MGHDK and CDR2 SYGVNS. The CDR3 contains 15 residues.

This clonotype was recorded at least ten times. The CDR3 region is CSVVKGSSYEQYF. The CDR3 nucleotides are TGCAGCGTTGTAAAGGGGAGCTCCTACGAGCAGTACTTC. The chain joins TRBV29-1 to TRBJ2-7; possibly TRBD1 or TRBD2 for D (5 bases each). Trimming removed 4 bases from V and 0 bases from J, with 10 bases in between. The CDR3 contains 13 residues. The germline gives CDR1 SQVTM, CDR2 ANQGSEA.

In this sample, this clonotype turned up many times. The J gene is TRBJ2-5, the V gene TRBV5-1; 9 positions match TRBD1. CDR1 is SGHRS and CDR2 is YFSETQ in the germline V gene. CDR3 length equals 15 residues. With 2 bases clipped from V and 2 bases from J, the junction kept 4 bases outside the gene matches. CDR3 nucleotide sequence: TGCGCCAGCAGCTTACAGGGACAGGGACAAGAGACCCAGTACTTC. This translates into CASSLQGQGQETQYF. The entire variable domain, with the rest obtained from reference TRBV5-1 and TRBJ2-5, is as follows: KAGVTQTPRYLIKTRGQQVTLSCSPISGHRSVSWYQQTPGQGLQFLFEYFSETQRNKGNFPGRFSGRQFSNSRSEMNVSTLELGDSALYLCASSLQGQGQETQYFGPGTRLLVL.

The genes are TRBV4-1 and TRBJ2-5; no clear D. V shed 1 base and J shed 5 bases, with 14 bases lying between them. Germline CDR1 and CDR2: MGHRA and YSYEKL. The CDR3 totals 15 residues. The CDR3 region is CASSQGAGPRETQYF. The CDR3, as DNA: TGCGCCAGCAGCCAAGGGGCAGGCCCCAGGGAGACCCAGTACTTC.

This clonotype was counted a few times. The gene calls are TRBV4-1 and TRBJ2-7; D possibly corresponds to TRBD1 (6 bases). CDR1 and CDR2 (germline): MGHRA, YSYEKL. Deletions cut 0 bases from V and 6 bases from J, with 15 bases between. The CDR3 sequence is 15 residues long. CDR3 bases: TGCGCCAGCAGCCAAGAAACAGGGAACCTTTCCGAGCAGTACTTC. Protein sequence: CASSQETGNLSEQYF.

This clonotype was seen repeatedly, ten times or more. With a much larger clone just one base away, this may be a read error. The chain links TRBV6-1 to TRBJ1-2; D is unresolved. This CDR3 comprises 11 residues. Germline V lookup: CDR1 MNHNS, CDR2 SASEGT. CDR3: CVSSVGIGYTF. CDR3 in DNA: TGTGTCAGCAGTGTTGGGATCGGCTACACCTTC.

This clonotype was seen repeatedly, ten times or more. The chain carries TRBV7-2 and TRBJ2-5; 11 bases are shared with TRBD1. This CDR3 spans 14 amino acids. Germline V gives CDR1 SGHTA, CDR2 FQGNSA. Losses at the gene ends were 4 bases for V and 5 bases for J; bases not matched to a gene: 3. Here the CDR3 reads CASSSDRGQETQYF. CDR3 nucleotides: TGTGCCAGCAGCTCGGACAGGGGGCAGGAGACCCAGTACTTC.

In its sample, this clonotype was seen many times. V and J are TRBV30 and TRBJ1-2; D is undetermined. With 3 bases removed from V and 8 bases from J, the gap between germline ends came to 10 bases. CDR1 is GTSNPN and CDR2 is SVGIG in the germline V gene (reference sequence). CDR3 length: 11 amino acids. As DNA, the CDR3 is TGTGCCTGGAGGTCGCGGGAAGGCTACACCTTC. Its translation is CAWRSREGYTF.

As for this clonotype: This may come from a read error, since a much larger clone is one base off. The CDR3 protein is CASRRDALDTEAFF. The CDR3 nucleotides are TGTGCCAGCAGACGGGACGCCTTGGACACTGAAGCTTTCTTT. The chain recombines TRBV6-1 with TRBJ1-1, with D possibly TRBD1 on 5 matching bases. The germline V gene encodes CDR1 MNHNS and CDR2 SASEGT. The CDR3 has 14 residues. Trimming shortened V by 6 bases and J by 3 bases, and 14 bases separated the two germline ends.

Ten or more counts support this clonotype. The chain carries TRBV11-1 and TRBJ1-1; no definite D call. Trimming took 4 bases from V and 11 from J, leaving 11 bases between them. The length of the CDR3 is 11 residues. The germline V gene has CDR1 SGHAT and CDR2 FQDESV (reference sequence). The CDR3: CASSSALLAFF. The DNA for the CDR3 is TGTGCCAGCAGCTCGGCCCTTTTGGCTTTCTTT. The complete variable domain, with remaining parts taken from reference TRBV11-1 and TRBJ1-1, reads EAEVAQSPRYKITEKSQAVAFWCDPISGHATLYWYRQILGQGPELLVQFQDESVVDDSQLPKDRFSAERLKGVDSTLKIQPAELGDSAMYLCASSSALLAFFGQGTRLTVV.

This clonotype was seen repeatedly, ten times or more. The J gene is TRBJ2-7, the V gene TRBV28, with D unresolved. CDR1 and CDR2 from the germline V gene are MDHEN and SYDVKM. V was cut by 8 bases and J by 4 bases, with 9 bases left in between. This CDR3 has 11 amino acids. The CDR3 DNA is TGTGCCAGCGAGACTTCTTACGAGCAGTACTTC. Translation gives CASETSYEQYF. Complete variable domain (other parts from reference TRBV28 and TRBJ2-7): DVKVTQSSRYLVKRTGEKVFLECVQDMDHENMFWYRQDPGLGLRLIYFSYDVKMKEKGDIPEGYSVSREKKERFSLILESASTNQTSMYLCASETSYEQYFGPGTRLTVT.

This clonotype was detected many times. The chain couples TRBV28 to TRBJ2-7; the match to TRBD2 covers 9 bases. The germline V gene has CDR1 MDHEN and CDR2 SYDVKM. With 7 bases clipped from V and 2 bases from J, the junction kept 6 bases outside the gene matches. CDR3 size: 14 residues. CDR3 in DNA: TGTGCCAGCATGAGCGGGGGGCCCCCCTACGAGCAGTACTTC. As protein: CASMSGGPPYEQYF.

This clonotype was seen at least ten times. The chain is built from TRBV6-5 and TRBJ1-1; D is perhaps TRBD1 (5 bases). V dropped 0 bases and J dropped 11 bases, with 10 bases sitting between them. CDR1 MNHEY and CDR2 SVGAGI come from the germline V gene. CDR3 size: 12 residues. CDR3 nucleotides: TGTGCCAGCAGTTACTCAGGGGTGGGCGCTTTCTTT. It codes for CASSYSGVGAFF.

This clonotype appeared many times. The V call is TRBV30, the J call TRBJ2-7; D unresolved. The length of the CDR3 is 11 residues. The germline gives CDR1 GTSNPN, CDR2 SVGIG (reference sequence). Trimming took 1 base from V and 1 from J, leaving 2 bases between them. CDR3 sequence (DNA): TGTGCCTGGAGTGGGTCCTACGAGCAGTACTTC. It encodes CAWSGSYEQYF.

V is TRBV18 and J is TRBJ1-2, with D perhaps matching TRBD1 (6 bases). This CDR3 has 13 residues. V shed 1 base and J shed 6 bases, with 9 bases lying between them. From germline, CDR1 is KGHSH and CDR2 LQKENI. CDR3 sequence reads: CASSPRGGHGYTF. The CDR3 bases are TGTGCCAGCTCACCACGCGGGGGCCATGGCTACACCTTC.

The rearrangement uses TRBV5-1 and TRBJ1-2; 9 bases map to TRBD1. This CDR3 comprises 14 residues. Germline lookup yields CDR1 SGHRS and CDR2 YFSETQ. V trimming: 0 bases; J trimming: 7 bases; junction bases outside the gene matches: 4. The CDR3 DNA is TGCGCCAGCAGCTTGGGGACAGGGGCTGCTGGCTACACCTTC. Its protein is CASSLGTGAAGYTF.

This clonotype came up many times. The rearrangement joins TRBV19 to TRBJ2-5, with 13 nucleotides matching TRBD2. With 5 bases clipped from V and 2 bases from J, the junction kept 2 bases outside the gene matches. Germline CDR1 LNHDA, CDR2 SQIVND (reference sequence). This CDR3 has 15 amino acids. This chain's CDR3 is CASSPGLAGQETQYF. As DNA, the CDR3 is TGTGCCAGTAGTCCGGGACTAGCGGGGCAAGAGACCCAGTACTTC.

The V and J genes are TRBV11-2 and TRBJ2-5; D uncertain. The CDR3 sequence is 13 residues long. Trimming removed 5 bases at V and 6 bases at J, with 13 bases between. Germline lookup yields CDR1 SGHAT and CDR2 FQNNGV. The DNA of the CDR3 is TGTGCCAGCAGCCTAGGAGTGGGGAAGACCCAGTACTTC. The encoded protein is CASSLGVGKTQYF.

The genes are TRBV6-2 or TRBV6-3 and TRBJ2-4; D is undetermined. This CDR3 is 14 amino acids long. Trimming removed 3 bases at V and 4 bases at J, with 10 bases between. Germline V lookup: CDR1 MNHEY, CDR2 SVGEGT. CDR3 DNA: TGTGCCAGCAGTTATGGTCCTCCGAAAAACATTCAGTACTTC. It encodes CASSYGPPKNIQYF.

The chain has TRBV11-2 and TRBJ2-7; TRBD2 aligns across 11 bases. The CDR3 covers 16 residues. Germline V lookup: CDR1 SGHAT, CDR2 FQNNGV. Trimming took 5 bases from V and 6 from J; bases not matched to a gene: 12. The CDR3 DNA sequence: TGTGCCAGCAGCCACATTAGCGGGGGGGCCGGGCGCGAGCAGTACTTC. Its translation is CASSHISGGAGREQYF.

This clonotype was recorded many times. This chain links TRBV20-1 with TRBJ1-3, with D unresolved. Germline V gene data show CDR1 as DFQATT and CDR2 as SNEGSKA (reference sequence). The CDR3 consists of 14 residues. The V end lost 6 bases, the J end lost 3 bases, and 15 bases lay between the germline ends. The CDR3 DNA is TGCAGTGCCGAGCCCCGGGATCGTGGAAACACCATATATTTT. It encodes CSAEPRDRGNTIYF.

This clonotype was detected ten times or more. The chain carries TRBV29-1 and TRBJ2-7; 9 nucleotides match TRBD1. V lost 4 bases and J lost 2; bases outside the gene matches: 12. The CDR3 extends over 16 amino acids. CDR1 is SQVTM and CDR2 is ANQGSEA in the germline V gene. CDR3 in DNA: TGCAGCGTTGGTGAACAGGGGGCGTCCCAACCCTACGAGCAGTACTTC. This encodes CSVGEQGASQPYEQYF.

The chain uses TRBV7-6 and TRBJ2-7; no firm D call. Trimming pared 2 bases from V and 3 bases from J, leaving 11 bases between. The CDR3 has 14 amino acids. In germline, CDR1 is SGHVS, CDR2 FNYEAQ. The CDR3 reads CASSLNPTDYEQYF. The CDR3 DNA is TGTGCCAGCAGCTTAAATCCTACCGACTACGAGCAGTACTTC.

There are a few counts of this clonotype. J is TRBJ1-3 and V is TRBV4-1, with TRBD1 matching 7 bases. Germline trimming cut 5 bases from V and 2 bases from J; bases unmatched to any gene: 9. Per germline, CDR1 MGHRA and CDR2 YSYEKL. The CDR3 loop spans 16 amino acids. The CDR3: CASSSRQGITGNTIYF. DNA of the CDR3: TGCGCCAGCAGCTCAAGACAGGGCATCACTGGAAACACCATATATTTT.

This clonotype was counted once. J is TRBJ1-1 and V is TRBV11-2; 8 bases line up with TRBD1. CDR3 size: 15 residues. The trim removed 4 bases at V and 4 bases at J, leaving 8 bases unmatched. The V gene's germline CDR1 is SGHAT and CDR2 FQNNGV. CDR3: CASSSLTGEGTEAFF. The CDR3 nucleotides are TGTGCCAGCAGCTCATTGACAGGGGAAGGCACTGAAGCTTTCTTT.

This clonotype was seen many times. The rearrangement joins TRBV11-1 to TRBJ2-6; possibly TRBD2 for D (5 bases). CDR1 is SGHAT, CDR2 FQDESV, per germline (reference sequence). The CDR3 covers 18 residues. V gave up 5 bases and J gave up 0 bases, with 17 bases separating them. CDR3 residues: CASSLLSGGSSGANVLTF. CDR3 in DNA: TGTGCCAGCAGCCTACTAAGCGGCGGTTCCTCTGGGGCCAACGTCCTGACTTTC.